This TCR beta chain appears in the sequencing data of a study of vaccination and CD4 T cells after COVID-19. Overall study context: The authors exposed cells to overlapping spike peptides derived from SARS-CoV-2, HCoV-NL63, HCoV-OC43 and HCoV-229E. Findings and limits, study-wide: Relatively few convalescent patients were studied; early post-infection timepoints were not included.

This CDR3 has 16 amino acids. The germline V and J ends were trimmed by 6 bases and 0 bases, with 17 bases remaining between them. Germline V gene data show CDR1 as MNHNS and CDR2 as SASEGT. An Oncomine TCR Beta short-read assay was used to sequence the DNA from cultured CD4+ T cells. TCRdb analysed the PCR reads with MiXCR anew, one entry per CDR3 protein. The data hold 15,000 to 20,000 distinct CDR3 sequences, with roughly 65% observed a single time. For this clonotype: The antigen remains unidentified.

Treatment indicated: approximately nine-day PBMC culture with coronavirus spike peptide pools or control peptides (ViraFEST assay). This receptor was obtained from a human donor who had recovered from COVID-19. The sequencing input was CD4+ T cells from blood, cultured in vitro. This rearrangement joins TRBV6-1 to TRBJ1-1, with D hard to call. The CDR3 DNA follows: TGTGCCAGCAGCAGGATGGAGACGGTCATGAACACTGAAGCTTTCTTT. Translated: CASSRMETVMNTEAFF.